A single sample is the source of the 32 T cell receptor beta chains below, sequenced in a study of T-cell reconstitution after alpha-beta-depleted transplantation in children. Unique molecular identifiers featured in how the TCRbeta library was prepared. TCRdb called the PCR reads again in MiXCR, with one record for every CDR3 protein. The sample records hundreds of thousands of distinct CDR3 sequences, approximately 14% being singletons. Material: PBMCs, obtained before TCRalphabeta/CD19-depleted stem cell transplant. The source is a girl under 10 years old with congenital amegakaryocytic thrombocytopenia, due to receive a stem cell transplant.

This clonotype appeared many times. The rearrangement joins TRBV5-1 to TRBJ1-1; D not certain. CDR1 is SGHRS and CDR2 is YFSETQ in the germline V gene. The CDR3 has 13 amino acids. The ends were cut back, 3 bases at V and 8 bases at J, with 14 bases in the middle. The CDR3 region has the DNA TGCGCCAGCAGCTCCTATTTAAAATCGGAAGCTTTCTTT. It encodes CASSSYLKSEAFF. The full variable domain, with the rest looked up from reference TRBV5-1 and TRBJ1-1, is KAGVTQTPRYLIKTRGQQVTLSCSPISGHRSVSWYQQTPGQGLQFLFEYFSETQRNKGNFPGRFSGRQFSNSRSEMNVSTLELGDSALYLCASSSYLKSEAFFGQGTRLTVV.

J is TRBJ2-1 and V is TRBV6-5; 10 nucleotides agree with TRBD2. This CDR3 spans 18 amino acids. V dropped 2 bases and J dropped 4; count of bases not matched to a gene: 11. Germline V gene lookup returns CDR1 MNHEY and CDR2 SVGAGI. The CDR3 protein is CASSYEEAGGGLYNEQFF. As DNA, the CDR3 is TGTGCCAGCAGTTACGAGGAAGCGGGAGGGGGACTATACAATGAGCAGTTCTTC.

This clonotype was seen only a few times. This chain connects TRBV13 to TRBJ2-1; maybe TRBD2 (5 bases). Germline loops: CDR1 PRHDT, CDR2 FYEKMQ (reference sequence). CDR3 length: 15 residues. The ends were cut back, 1 base at V and 10 bases at J, with 17 bases in the middle. Here the CDR3 DNA reads TGTGCCAGCAGCTTAGCGGGATTACGGTACGGGGAGCAGTTCTTC. Translation: CASSLAGLRYGEQFF.

This clonotype has just a few counts. The chain joins TRBV5-5 to TRBJ2-7, with a weak D call TRBD1 (5 bases). The germline V and J ends were trimmed by 0 bases and 2 bases, with 9 bases remaining between them. Germline values: CDR1 SGHKS, CDR2 YYEKEE (reference sequence). The CDR3 has 14 residues. This CDR3 reads CASSLEQVPYEQYF. The CDR3 nucleotides read TGTGCCAGCAGCTTGGAACAGGTACCCTACGAGCAGTACTTC.

Many counts were recorded for this clonotype. The chain couples TRBV28 to TRBJ1-2, with D possibly being TRBD1 (5 bases). The V gene's germline CDR1 is MDHEN and CDR2 SYDVKM. V lost 5 bases and J 4 bases, leaving 17 bases between the germline ends. The length of the CDR3 is 15 residues. The CDR3 sequence: CASSPIEGILYGYTF. In DNA form, the CDR3 reads TGTGCCAGCAGTCCCATTGAGGGGATTCTCTATGGCTACACCTTC.

This clonotype has a count of ten or more. The J gene is TRBJ1-2, the V gene TRBV6-5; TRBD1 might be the D (6 bases). V lost 1 base and J 0 bases, leaving 15 bases between the germline ends. This CDR3 has 17 amino acids. Germline V CDR1 and CDR2: MNHEY, SVGAGI. This CDR3 reads CASSYLLYRDTNYGYTF. In nucleotides, the CDR3 is TGTGCCAGCAGTTACTTACTTTACAGGGATACTAACTATGGCTACACCTTC.

The rearrangement uses TRBV5-1 and TRBJ2-3, with TRBD1 matching over 10 bases. This CDR3 is built from 15 residues. V shed 7 bases and J 1 base; nucleotides not matched to a gene: 6. Germline assignment: CDR1 SGHRS and CDR2 YFSETQ. The CDR3 loop reads CASGPGTGGTDTQYF. The CDR3 bases are TGCGCCAGCGGACCCGGGACAGGGGGCACAGATACGCAGTATTTT.

In its sample, this clonotype was seen many times. The chain is built from TRBV28 and TRBJ2-7; TRBD1 or TRBD2 may be the D gene (5 bases each). The length of the CDR3 is 11 residues. The germline V gene has CDR1 MDHEN and CDR2 SYDVKM. V lost 6 bases and J lost 6, with 9 bases in between. CDR3 in amino acids: CASSREFEQYF. The CDR3 nucleotides read TGTGCCAGCAGCAGGGAGTTCGAGCAGTACTTC.

This clonotype was picked up many times. This sequence joins TRBV5-1 and TRBJ2-2, with 8 bases that match TRBD1. Trimming took 3 bases from V and 4 from J; bases not matched to a gene: 5. CDR3 length: 15 amino acids. CDR1 is SGHRS and CDR2 is YFSETQ in the germline V gene. The CDR3 region is CASSSGTGTTGELFF. CDR3 nucleotides: TGCGCCAGCAGCTCCGGGACAGGTACCACCGGGGAGCTGTTTTTT.

This clonotype occurred a few times. The J gene is TRBJ2-1, the V gene TRBV29-1; TRBD2 matches 11 bases. Looked up from germline, CDR1 is SQVTM and CDR2 is ANQGSEA. V dropped 7 bases and J dropped 3; count of bases not matched to a gene: 5. The CDR3 loop spans 14 amino acids. CDR3 loop: CSGRLAGNYNEQFF. The CDR3 DNA sequence: TGCAGCGGTAGACTAGCGGGAAACTACAATGAGCAGTTCTTC.

There are many counts of this clonotype. The rearrangement uses TRBV27 and TRBJ2-1, with 8 bases lining up with TRBD2. CDR3 size: 15 residues. V was clipped by 8 bases and J by 5 bases; unmatched bases: 11. The germline CDR1 and CDR2 sequences are MNHEY and SMNVEV (reference sequence). The CDR3 coding sequence is TGTGCCAGCCAGTATACGGGACTAGGCCACAATGAGCAGTTCTTC. This translates into CASQYTGLGHNEQFF.

This clonotype has only a few counts. The chain recombines TRBV28 with TRBJ2-2; TRBD2 matches 8 bases. Germline V gives CDR1 MDHEN, CDR2 SYDVKM. Losses at the gene ends were 6 bases for V and 1 base for J; bases not matched to a gene: 7. CDR3 length: 16 amino acids. The DNA of the CDR3 is TGTGCCAGCAGATCCGGGACTAGGGTGAACACCGGGGAGCTGTTTTTT. Translating it yields CASRSGTRVNTGELFF.

This clonotype has more than one count but fewer than ten. The J gene is TRBJ2-1, the V gene TRBV7-6, with TRBD2 identical over 11 bases. Per the germline V gene, CDR1 is SGHVS and CDR2 is FNYEAQ. Germline trimming cut 3 bases from V and 6 bases from J; bases unmatched to any gene: 7. This CDR3 is built from 16 residues. The CDR3: CASSFSSLAGGNEQFF. The CDR3 coding sequence is TGTGCCAGCAGCTTCTCTTCGCTAGCGGGAGGCAATGAGCAGTTCTTC.

This clonotype was seen more than once but under ten times. The chain carries TRBV27 and TRBJ2-1; tentatively, D is TRBD1 or TRBD2 (7 bases each). Germline lookup yields CDR1 MNHEY and CDR2 SMNVEV (reference sequence). The V end lost 5 bases, the J end lost 6 bases, and 14 bases lay between the germline ends. The CDR3 length is 14 residues. The CDR3 spells CASSPTGRGNEQFF. The CDR3 bases are TGTGCCAGCAGTCCGACAGGGAGGGGCAATGAGCAGTTCTTC.

This clonotype appeared a few times. The chain couples TRBV21-1 to TRBJ2-7. TRBV21-1 is a known pseudogene. The CDR3 sequence is 14 residues long. CDR3 coding DNA: TGTGCCAGCAGCAAAGGAGGGAGGGCCTACGAGCAGTACTTC. Encoded protein: CASSKGGRAYEQYF.

This clonotype was found a few times. The chain links TRBV10-3 to TRBJ2-7, with TRBD1 matching 9 bases. J gave up 4 bases and V 0 bases, and 4 bases lay outside the gene matches. From germline, CDR1 is ENHRY and CDR2 SYGVKD. The CDR3 runs 15 residues. CDR3 sequence reads: CAISESRDRAYEQYF. CDR3 DNA sequence: TGTGCCATCAGTGAGTCTCGGGACAGGGCGTACGAGCAGTACTTC.

A few counts support this clonotype. This chain's CDR3 is CASRRLAGGPGTDTQYF. For the CDR3, the DNA is TGTGCCAGCAGGAGACTAGCGGGAGGGCCGGGCACAGATACGCAGTATTTT. The V gene is TRBV6-1, the J gene TRBJ2-3; 14 bases match TRBD2. Germline lookup yields CDR1 MNHNS and CDR2 SASEGT. V lost 6 bases, J lost 1 base, and 6 bases stayed unmatched. The CDR3 contains 17 residues.

This clonotype was counted at least ten times. The gene calls are TRBV7-3 and TRBJ2-3, with TRBD2 identical over 10 bases. Germline V gene lookup returns CDR1 SGHTA and CDR2 FQGTGA. CDR3 length: 16 residues. The V segment lost 5 bases and the J segment 0 bases; nucleotides outside the gene matches: 5. The CDR3 coding sequence is TGTGCCAGCAGCCGCCTGGGACTAGCGAGCACAGATACGCAGTATTTT. This translates into CASSRLGLASTDTQYF.

The CDR3 nucleotides are TGCGCCAGCAGCCCCGGAGGTATCCTAACTAGCGGGAGCTACGAGCAGTACTTC. Translating it yields CASSPGGILTSGSYEQYF. The chain has TRBV5-1 and TRBJ2-7; 11 bases are a match to TRBD2. Trimming cost V 4 bases and J 3 bases; bases outside gene matches: 15. The CDR3 is 18 residues long. Germline loops: CDR1 SGHRS, CDR2 YFSETQ.

This clonotype was observed at least ten times. The chain links TRBV5-1 to TRBJ2-7; D is possibly TRBD1 (5 bases). Germline V gives CDR1 SGHRS, CDR2 YFSETQ. Trimming stripped 0 bases from V and 2 bases from J, with 12 bases between. The CDR3 has 15 residues. The CDR3 spells CASSLEGQGPYEQYF. The CDR3 DNA sequence: TGCGCCAGCAGCTTGGAAGGTCAGGGCCCCTACGAGCAGTACTTC.

This clonotype was counted between two and nine times. The chain joins TRBV7-9 to TRBJ1-1; TRBD1 is a possible D gene (5 bases). With 10 bases removed from V and 3 bases from J, the gap between germline ends came to 15 bases. This CDR3 is 13 amino acids long. Germline V lookup: CDR1 SEHNR, CDR2 FQNEAQ (reference sequence). The CDR3 region is CATGLLGDTEAFF. CDR3 coding DNA: TGTGCCACGGGGCTATTAGGGGACACTGAAGCTTTCTTT.

In this sample, this clonotype turned up many times. The genes are TRBV20-1 and TRBJ2-1; maybe TRBD2 (6 bases). V was clipped by 3 bases and J by 4 bases, with 19 bases between them. The CDR3 is 16 residues long. Per germline, CDR1 DFQATT and CDR2 SNEGSKA (reference sequence). CDR3 nucleotides: TGCAGTGCTAGTCCTTCGGGAGCGACCGTTTACAATGAGCAGTTCTTC. As protein: CSASPSGATVYNEQFF.

V is TRBV2 and J is TRBJ1-1; D ambiguous. The germline V gene has CDR1 SNHLY and CDR2 FYNNEI. V dropped 0 bases and J dropped 0 bases, with 11 bases sitting between them. The CDR3 runs 16 residues. CDR3 nucleotide sequence: TGTGCCAGCAGTGAAGCACCCCACCAGTTGAACACTGAAGCTTTCTTT. Translation: CASSEAPHQLNTEAFF.

This clonotype occurred many times. V usage is TRBV7-9 and J usage is TRBJ1-2; 8 positions agree with TRBD1. The CDR3 loop spans 15 amino acids. The V and J ends lost 1 base and 5 bases, in that order; junction bases with no gene match: 6. Germline V gene data show CDR1 as SEHNR and CDR2 as FQNEAQ (reference sequence). CDR3 in amino acids: CASSLGQGTDYGYTF. The CDR3 nucleotides read TGTGCCAGCAGCTTAGGACAGGGGACAGATTATGGCTACACCTTC.

The chain has TRBV4-1 and TRBJ2-3; no definite D call. Trimming removed 0 bases at V and 0 bases at J, with 7 bases between. CDR3 length: 15 amino acids. Germline V CDR1 and CDR2: MGHRA, YSYEKL. This chain's CDR3 is CASSQDSRSTDTQYF. CDR3 DNA sequence: TGCGCCAGCAGCCAAGACTCGCGGAGCACAGATACGCAGTATTTT.

There are a few counts of this clonotype. The V gene is TRBV20-1, the J gene TRBJ1-2, with 7 positions matching TRBD1. The V gene end was trimmed by 6 bases and the J gene end by 4 bases; junction bases not matched to a gene: 14. The CDR3 extends over 15 amino acids. CDR1 is DFQATT, CDR2 SNEGSKA, per germline (reference sequence). CDR3 DNA sequence: TGCAGTGCCTCACCCGAGCCAGGGGGATTCTATGGCTACACCTTC. Protein: CSASPEPGGFYGYTF.

This chain joins TRBV5-1 and TRBJ2-7; the match to TRBD1 covers 11 bases. CDR3 length: 16 amino acids. CDR1 and CDR2 from the germline V gene are SGHRS and YFSETQ. J lost 3 bases, V lost 4 bases, and 9 bases had no gene match. The CDR3 spells CASSPGTGGGNYEQYF. DNA of the CDR3: TGCGCCAGCAGCCCTGGGACAGGGGGAGGGAACTACGAGCAGTACTTC.

This clonotype has ten or more counts. V is TRBV24-1 and J is TRBJ2-7; no clear D. V lost 3 bases and J 5 bases, leaving 13 bases between the germline ends. CDR3 length: 14 residues. The germline gives CDR1 KGHDR, CDR2 SFDVKD. The DNA of the CDR3 is TGTGCCACCAGTGATCCTACCCTTCCTGACGAGCAGTACTTC. Amino acid sequence: CATSDPTLPDEQYF.

This clonotype was seen many times. This rearrangement joins TRBV12-3 or TRBV12-4 to TRBJ2-3; D uncertain. V lost 7 bases to trimming and J lost 4 bases, with 15 bases between them. CDR3 length: 14 amino acids. The CDR3 region is CASNTNNGPDTQYF. In nucleotides, the CDR3 is TGTGCCAGCAACACGAACAATGGGCCAGATACGCAGTATTTT.

There are many counts of this clonotype. The chain recombines TRBV20-1 with TRBJ2-1; 11 bases are shared with TRBD2. The CDR3 extends over 15 amino acids. Trimming took 1 base from V and 9 from J; bases not matched to a gene: 8. Germline V gene data show CDR1 as DFQATT and CDR2 as SNEGSKA (reference sequence). CDR3 DNA sequence: TGCAGTGCTAGAGTCGGGACTAGCGGTACCAGTGAGCAGTTCTTC. Protein product: CSARVGTSGTSEQFF.

This clonotype has ten or more counts. A read error may account for a junction end that differs from germline. This chain connects TRBV5-1 to TRBJ2-1; 13 nucleotides align to TRBD2. Germline V lookup: CDR1 SGHRS, CDR2 YFSETQ. This CDR3 has 17 amino acids. CDR3 bases: TGCGCCAGCAGGTTGGGGACCGGGACTAGCGGGAACAATGAGCAGTTCTTC. Translation gives CASRLGTGTSGNNEQFF.

Many counts were recorded for this clonotype. The chain uses TRBV12-3 or TRBV12-4 and TRBJ1-5, with TRBD1 matching over 8 bases. After removal of 1 base from V and 0 bases from J, the junction contained 5 bases not matched to a gene. This CDR3 region has 17 residues. CDR3 DNA sequence: TGTGCCAGCAGTTTAGTGGGACAGGAGAATAGCAATCAGCCCCAGCATTTT. This sequence encodes CASSLVGQENSNQPQHF.